The clone carrying this TCR beta chain has just one count. What it recognizes is unknown. 13 Jbeta primers and 60 Vbeta primers were used for the PCR. Libraries were prepared by immunoSEQ multiplex PCR; TCRdb keeps only in-frame clonotypes and omits some of them. The table lists under 120,000 clones, 50% to 70% of them singletons, with over 3.5% in the top ten. The entry originates in a study of cytomegalovirus exposure and HLA in healthy donors. For the study at large: Most donors, roughly 77% of several hundred genotyped, fell in the Caucasian-associated ancestry cluster. Study findings and constraints: Listed as cytomegalovirus-associated were 150 to 200 TCR beta chains.

The CDR3 extends over 11 amino acids. CDR1 SGHTS and CDR2 YDEGEE come from the germline V gene. Trimming cost V 4 bases and J 12 bases, with 13 bases left between them. The sample comprised PBMCs. The clonotype was recovered from a young man in good health and CMV-seropositive. V usage is TRBV5-8 and J usage is TRBJ1-1; D gene ambiguous. CDR3 protein: CASSLDLRTFF. In nucleotides, the CDR3 is TGTGCCAGCAGCCTCGACTTGAGAACTTTCTTT.